This passage covers 10 T cell receptor beta chains from one sample sequenced in a study of blood T cell repertoires in COVID-19. Produced via immunoSEQ multiplex PCR; TCRdb's table is partial and in-frame only. The sample consists of about 47,000 clones, 82% of them appearing once. The specimen sequenced was peripheral blood. The receptor set was obtained from a human donor with acute or convalescent COVID-19. The donor label of this sample is uncertain.

This clone was detected once. The rearrangement links TRBV11-3 to TRBJ2-7; weak D call: TRBD2 (5 bases). Trimming pared 0 bases from V and 2 bases from J, leaving 8 bases between. CDR3 length: 14 residues. The germline gives CDR1 SGHNT, CDR2 YENEEA. Written as DNA, the CDR3 is TGTGCCAGCAGCTTAGATCGGGGTACCTACGAGCAGTACTTC. Translated, it gives CASSLDRGTYEQYF.

V usage is TRBV10-3 and J usage is TRBJ1-2, with 7 bases fitting TRBD1. The germline gives CDR1 ENHRY, CDR2 SYGVKD. The CDR3 runs to 13 residues. The ends lost 2 bases at V and 8 bases at J; junction bases unmatched: 5. CDR3 DNA: TGTGCCATCAGTGAGAAGGAAGGGGGCGGCTACACCTTC. Translated: CAISEKEGGGYTF.

The J gene is TRBJ2-3, the V gene TRBV18; possible D gene TRBD1, 5 bases. This CDR3 spans 15 amino acids. Germline CDR1 is KGHSH and CDR2 is LQKENI. V lost 0 bases and J lost 5, with 12 bases in between. CDR3 nucleotides: TGTGCCAGCTCACCACCGGGCAGGGTAAGAGATACGCAGTATTTT. Its translation: CASSPPGRVRDTQYF.

The rearrangement uses TRBV3-1 (or the pseudogene TRBV3-2) and TRBJ1-2; D may be TRBD1 (6 bases). The length of the CDR3 is 13 residues. V lost 4 bases and J lost 6, with 12 bases in between. Per the germline V gene, CDR1 is LGHDT and CDR2 is YNNKEL (reference sequence). CDR3 sequence reads: CASSRGGRDGYTF. CDR3 DNA: TGTGCCAGCAGCCGCGGGGGGCGCGATGGCTACACCTTC.

The chain has TRBV7-3 and TRBJ2-3; the D gene is possibly TRBD1 (5 bases). The CDR3 length is 13 residues. V was clipped by 5 bases and J by 10 bases, with 16 bases between them. Looked up from germline, CDR1 is SGHTA and CDR2 is FQGTGA. This CDR3 reads CASSPGHGGSQYF. The CDR3 DNA is TGTGCCAGCAGCCCCGGACACGGTGGTTCGCAGTATTTT.

A few counts support this clone. The chain combines TRBV5-4 with TRBJ2-3, with D maybe TRBD2 (6 bases). The germline V gene has CDR1 SGHNT and CDR2 YYREEE (reference sequence). Trimming stripped 4 bases from V and 6 bases from J, with 12 bases between. CDR3 length: 13 residues. The CDR3 here is CASSRWGVDTQYF. The CDR3 coding sequence is TGTGCCAGCAGCAGGTGGGGGGTTGATACGCAGTATTTT.

This chain joins TRBV2 and TRBJ2-3; the match to TRBD2 covers 7 bases. The CDR3 has 16 amino acids. Germline V gene data show CDR1 as SNHLY and CDR2 as FYNNEI. The J segment lost 2 bases and the V segment lost 8 bases, leaving 13 bases of the junction unmatched. CDR3 amino acids: CASERLASGYTDTQYF. The DNA of the CDR3 is TGTGCCAGCGAAAGGTTAGCTAGCGGTTACACAGATACGCAGTATTTT. The complete variable domain, with remaining parts taken from reference TRBV2 and TRBJ2-3, reads EPEVTQTPSHQVTQMGQEVILRCVPISNHLYFYWYRQILGQKVEFLVSFYNNEISEKSEIFDDQFSVERPDGSNFTLKIRSTKLEDSAMYFCASERLASGYTDTQYFGPGTRLTVL.

J is TRBJ2-3 and V is TRBV5-1; 10 bases align to TRBD1. CDR1 is SGHRS, CDR2 YFSETQ, per germline. The length of the CDR3 is 16 residues. Germline trimming cut 0 bases from V and 0 bases from J; bases unmatched to any gene: 1. The CDR3 sequence: CASSLGQGASTDTQYF. DNA for the CDR3: TGCGCCAGCAGCTTGGGACAGGGGGCTAGCACAGATACGCAGTATTTT.

This sequence joins TRBV27 and TRBJ1-6; the D is unclear. V was clipped by 4 bases and J by 7 bases, with 17 bases between them. The CDR3 is made up of 16 amino acids. Germline-derived CDR1 and CDR2 are MNHEY and SMNVEV (reference sequence). The CDR3 DNA is TGTGCCAGCAGTTCCCAGCGGCCCGCCCAGAATTCACCCCTCCACTTT. Translated: CASSSQRPAQNSPLHF.

A word on this clone: Relative to the germline gene, one junction end is altered; a read error may explain this. The chain recombines TRBV7-7 with TRBJ2-5; 7 bases align to TRBD1. The CDR3 has 14 amino acids. The germline V gene encodes CDR1 SSHAT and CDR2 FNYEAQ (reference sequence). The CDR3 region is CASSSGQNEETQYF. The CDR3 coding sequence is TGTGCTAGCAGCTCGGGACAGAATGAAGAGACCCAGTACTTC.